The 26 T cell receptor beta chains below all came from one sample that was sequenced in a study of blood T cells in healthy people across ages. Then a second PCR, running roughly 7 to 11 cycles, was carried out with a sample-barcoded 5' primer and a J-beta primer mix. Via MiXCR, TCRdb re-called the 5' RACE reads, giving one row per CDR3 protein. The repertoire consists of 1.5 million to 2 million distinct CDR3 sequences, with 28% occurring once and the leading ten covering approximately 7.7%. The sequencing input was blood. Receptor source: a woman aged 25 to 39 in good health.

The chain links TRBV5-5 to TRBJ1-1; D not certain. The germline V and J ends were trimmed by 2 bases and 1 base, with 12 bases remaining between them. This CDR3 is 15 amino acids long. CDR1 and CDR2 from the germline V gene are SGHKS and YYEKEE (reference sequence). The CDR3: CASSLWVGQNTEAFF. CDR3 nucleotides: TGTGCCAGCAGCTTATGGGTGGGCCAGAACACTGAAGCTTTCTTT.

The V gene is TRBV2, the J gene TRBJ2-3; D is possibly TRBD2 (7 bases). Trimming pared 10 bases from V and 1 base from J, leaving 15 bases between. Germline CDR1 is SNHLY and CDR2 is FYNNEI. CDR3 length: 14 residues. DNA for the CDR3: TGTGCCACCAAAACAGGGAGGGGCACAGATACGCAGTATTTT. It is translated as CATKTGRGTDTQYF.

This clonotype showed up just a few times. The chain combines TRBV5-1 with TRBJ2-3; D is perhaps TRBD1 (6 bases). Germline CDR1 and CDR2: SGHRS and YFSETQ. The CDR3 contains 16 residues. V lost 4 bases, J lost 1 base, and 16 bases lay in between. The DNA of the CDR3 is TGCGCCAGCAGCCTTTCCGGACAGTCCCGCACAGATACGCAGTATTTT. Translating gives CASSLSGQSRTDTQYF. The variable domain in full, completed from reference TRBV5-1 and TRBJ2-3, reads KAGVTQTPRYLIKTRGQQVTLSCSPISGHRSVSWYQQTPGQGLQFLFEYFSETQRNKGNFPGRFSGRQFSNSRSEMNVSTLELGDSALYLCASSLSGQSRTDTQYFGPGTRLTVL.

Many counts were recorded for this clonotype. Sequence at one end of the junction differs from germline and may be a read error. The J gene is TRBJ2-1, the V gene TRBV5-1; TRBD1 matches at 8 bases. In germline, CDR1 is SGHRS, CDR2 YFSETQ. The CDR3 consists of 15 residues. This chain's CDR3 is CASSSTGGTYNEQFF. CDR3 in DNA: TGTGCCAGCAGCTCAACAGGGGGGACATACAATGAGCAGTTCTTC.

This clonotype turned up a few times. The chain has TRBV28 and TRBJ1-2; 7 bases are a match to TRBD1. Germline V gene data show CDR1 as MDHEN and CDR2 as SYDVKM. V gave up 7 bases and J gave up 3 bases; unmatched junction bases: 8. This CDR3 comprises 14 residues. CDR3 DNA sequence: TGTGCCAGCACCCTGACAGGGCAGTACTATGGCTACACCTTC. Protein product: CASTLTGQYYGYTF.

A word on this clonotype: The junction departs from germline at one end; a sequencing error may be responsible. The J gene is TRBJ2-5, the V gene TRBV7-2; 8 nucleotides align to TRBD1. CDR1 and CDR2 (germline): SGHTA, FQGNSA. There are 16 residues in the CDR3. The CDR3 region has the DNA TGTTCCAGCAGCTTCCGCCGGACAGGGAGCGGCGAGACCCAGTACTTC. Translated: CSSSFRRTGSGETQYF.

V is TRBV12-3 or TRBV12-4 and J is TRBJ2-1, with 13 bases that match TRBD2. With 6 bases clipped from V and 4 bases from J, the junction kept 9 bases outside the gene matches. This CDR3 contains 17 residues. This CDR3 is CASSSGLAGVVYNEQFF. Written as DNA, the CDR3 is TGTGCCAGCAGCTCCGGACTAGCGGGAGTAGTATACAATGAGCAGTTCTTC.

The rearrangement links TRBV20-1 to TRBJ2-1, with D perhaps being TRBD1 or TRBD2 (5 bases each). The germline gives CDR1 DFQATT, CDR2 SNEGSKA (reference sequence). V lost 2 bases and J 9 bases, leaving 11 bases between the germline ends. The CDR3 consists of 12 residues. The CDR3 spells CSARLDGGEQFF. The CDR3 bases are TGCAGTGCTAGACTAGATGGGGGTGAGCAGTTCTTC.

The chain uses TRBV2 and TRBJ1-2; TRBD1 might be the D (5 bases). Germline CDR1 reads SNHLY; CDR2 reads FYNNEI. Between the trimmed V and J ends, which lost 4 bases and 1 base, there was a span of 16 bases. The CDR3 has 16 residues. CDR3 in DNA: TGTGCCAGCAGTGGCGGGGGGGACCCTTATAACTATGGCTACACCTTC. Residues: CASSGGGDPYNYGYTF.

As for this clonotype: This may arise from a read error, as a much more abundant clone is one base away. The chain has TRBV20-1 and TRBJ2-5; D unresolved. The CDR3 is 15 residues long. With 2 bases removed from V and 11 bases from J, the gap between germline ends came to 24 bases. Germline values: CDR1 DFQATT, CDR2 SNEGSKA (reference sequence). CDR3 sequence: CSARWRRASYNEQYF. The CDR3 DNA is TGCAGTGCTAGATGGCGCCGGGCGTCCTACAATGAGCAGTACTTC.

This clonotype came up many times. The chain combines TRBV25-1 with TRBJ2-6; D possibly corresponds to TRBD1 (6 bases). The germline V gene encodes CDR1 MGHDK and CDR2 SYGVNS. The CDR3 has 14 amino acids. Trimming stripped 3 bases from V and 6 bases from J, with 9 bases between. The CDR3 protein is CASSDRGAANVLTF. CDR3 DNA sequence: TGTGCCAGCAGTGACAGGGGCGCGGCCAACGTCCTGACTTTC.

The V and J genes are TRBV10-1 and TRBJ2-3; TRBD1 or TRBD2 may be the D gene (6 bases each). Germline V lookup: CDR1 WNHNN, CDR2 SYGVQD (reference sequence). This CDR3 contains 17 residues. Trimming shortened V by 3 bases and J by 8 bases, and 24 bases separated the two germline ends. The CDR3: CASSDRRDTSGQGTQYF. CDR3 DNA: TGCGCCAGCAGTGATCGGCGGGACACCTCAGGTCAGGGTACGCAGTATTTT.

This clonotype has more than one count but fewer than ten. The J gene is TRBJ1-1, the V gene TRBV7-3; D might be TRBD1 (6 bases). Trimming removed 6 bases from V and 9 bases from J, with 20 bases in between. The CDR3 loop spans 14 amino acids. Per the germline V gene, CDR1 is SGHTA and CDR2 is FQGTGA. CDR3 DNA sequence: TGTGCCAGCAGTTTTGCTGGGGACAACCGTAAAGCTTTCTTT. This sequence encodes CASSFAGDNRKAFF. Drawing the rest from reference TRBV7-3 and TRBJ1-1, the complete variable domain is GAGVSQTPSNKVTEKGKYVELRCDPISGHTALYWYRQSLGQGPEFLIYFQGTGAADDSGLPNDRFFAVRPEGSVSTLKIQRTERGDSAVYLCASSFAGDNRKAFFGQGTRLTVV.

The chain uses TRBV6-5 and TRBJ1-2; D unresolved. The V gene's germline CDR1 is MNHEY and CDR2 SVGAGI. This CDR3 has 14 amino acids. Trimming pared 6 bases from V and 3 bases from J, leaving 14 bases between. The CDR3 loop is CASSRSTSDYGYTF. The DNA for the CDR3 is TGTGCCAGCAGCCGTTCGACAAGCGACTATGGCTACACCTTC.

The table lists this clonotype with a few counts. V usage is TRBV12-5 and J usage is TRBJ2-5; the D gene is possibly TRBD2 (6 bases). Trimming took 1 base from V and 4 from J, leaving 10 bases between them. The germline CDR1 and CDR2 sequences are LGHNT and FRNRAP. CDR3 length: 14 amino acids. CDR3 loop: CASGLGPAGETQYF. DNA of the CDR3: TGTGCTAGTGGTTTGGGTCCAGCGGGAGAGACCCAGTACTTC.

The chain combines TRBV4-3 with TRBJ2-1, with D perhaps TRBD2 (6 bases). The length of the CDR3 is 16 residues. V lost 0 bases and J lost 6, with 15 bases in between. CDR1 and CDR2 (germline): LGHNA, YSLEER. In DNA, the CDR3 is TGCGCCAGCAGCCAAGATAGCCTAGCGCAGGGCAATGAGCAGTTCTTC. This encodes CASSQDSLAQGNEQFF.

The table lists this clonotype with many counts. This rearrangement joins TRBV28 to TRBJ1-5; D unresolved. The CDR3 runs 14 residues. Germline V lookup: CDR1 MDHEN, CDR2 SYDVKM. The ends were cut back, 3 bases at V and 3 bases at J, with 9 bases in the middle. In nucleotides, the CDR3 is TGTGCCAGCAGTTTGGACGGTGACAATCAGCCCCAGCATTTT. Translation: CASSLDGDNQPQHF.

J is TRBJ2-4 and V is TRBV20-1; D remains ambiguous. The CDR3 is 13 amino acids. V dropped 3 bases and J dropped 0 bases, with 6 bases sitting between them. The germline V gene encodes CDR1 DFQATT and CDR2 SNEGSKA (reference sequence). For the CDR3, the DNA is TGCAGTGCTAGGGGCACAGCCAAAAACATTCAGTACTTC. Translating it yields CSARGTAKNIQYF.

This clonotype was counted a few times. The chain couples TRBV24-1 to TRBJ2-2, with a tentative D call TRBD1 (5 bases). The CDR3 is made up of 18 amino acids. Looked up from germline, CDR1 is KGHDR and CDR2 is SFDVKD. V was shortened by 10 bases and J by 4 bases, with 27 bases between the two germline ends. DNA for the CDR3: TGTGCCACGAGACTCCGCAGGGAAATCGGGTCGGCCACCGGGGAGCTGTTTTTT. This sequence encodes CATRLRREIGSATGELFF.

DNA of the CDR3: TGCGCCAGCAGCGTAACGACAGGGGGCGTAAGGTCAGATACGCAGTATTTT. Translation: CASSVTTGGVRSDTQYF. V and J are TRBV5-1 and TRBJ2-3, with 10 bases aligning to TRBD1. CDR1 is SGHRS, CDR2 YFSETQ, per germline. CDR3 size: 17 residues. The V segment lost 4 bases and the J segment 4 bases; nucleotides outside the gene matches: 12. Looking up the rest from reference TRBV5-1 and TRBJ2-3 gives the full variable domain: KAGVTQTPRYLIKTRGQQVTLSCSPISGHRSVSWYQQTPGQGLQFLFEYFSETQRNKGNFPGRFSGRQFSNSRSEMNVSTLELGDSALYLCASSVTTGGVRSDTQYFGPGTRLTVL.

This clonotype was observed a few times. The chain is built from TRBV7-9 and TRBJ2-5, with 12 bases lining up with TRBD2. Losses at the gene ends were 2 bases for V and 5 bases for J; bases not matched to a gene: 6. The CDR3 is 16 amino acids. Germline V lookup: CDR1 SEHNR, CDR2 FQNEAQ (reference sequence). CDR3 bases: TGTGCCAGCAGCTTACCTAGCGGGAGGGCCCGGGAGACCCAGTACTTC. Translation gives CASSLPSGRARETQYF.

This chain links TRBV5-1 with TRBJ1-2, with 8 bases that match TRBD1. The V gene's germline CDR1 is SGHRS and CDR2 YFSETQ. V shed 0 bases and J 10 bases; nucleotides not matched to a gene: 8. The CDR3 has 14 amino acids. The CDR3 region has the DNA TGCGCCAGCAGCTTGGTGGACAGGGTCCCTCTCTACACCTTC. Translating gives CASSLVDRVPLYTF.

This clonotype was seen a few times. The chain employs TRBV29-1 and TRBJ1-1, with no clear D. V was clipped by 6 bases and J by 2 bases, with 7 bases between them. This CDR3 comprises 11 residues. CDR1 and CDR2 (germline): SQVTM, ANQGSEA. The CDR3 sequence: CSVVANTEAFF. In DNA, the CDR3 is TGCAGCGTCGTAGCCAACACTGAAGCTTTCTTT. Based on the CDR3 plus reference TRBV29-1 and TRBJ1-1, the full variable domain is SAVISQKPSRDICQRGTSLTIQCQVDSQVTMMFWYRQQPGQSLTLIATANQGSEATYESGFVIDKFPISRPNLTFSTLTVSNMSPEDSSIYLCSVVANTEAFFGQGTRLTVV.

Comments on this clonotype: Just one base apart from a much larger clone, this may be a read error. The rearrangement uses TRBV15 and TRBJ2-4; D call uncertain. CDR1 is LNHNV, CDR2 YYDKDF, per germline (reference sequence). Trimming stripped 0 bases from V and 13 bases from J, with 10 bases between. The CDR3 has 12 residues. The CDR3 bases are TGTGCCACCAGCAGAGATGTTAATGAGCAGTACTTC. Protein sequence: CATSRDVNEQYF. The variable domain in full, completed from reference TRBV15 and TRBJ2-4, reads DAMVIQNPRYQVTQFGKPVTLSCSQTLNHNVMYWYQQKSSQAPKLLFHYYDKDFNNEADTPDNFQSRRPNTSFCFLDIRSPGLGDTAMYLCATSRDVNEQYFGAGTRLSVL.

Note on this clonotype: Mismatch with germline at one junction end may stem from a read error. The gene calls are TRBV5-1 and TRBJ2-3; maybe TRBD2 (5 bases). Germline lookup yields CDR1 SGHRS and CDR2 YFSETQ. This CDR3 has 15 residues. CDR3 region: CVSSLSLRGTDTQYF. CDR3 sequence (DNA): TGCGTCAGCAGCTTGAGTTTGCGGGGCACAGATACGCAGTATTTT.

This clonotype was observed a handful of times. The chain joins TRBV6-5 to TRBJ2-7; 7 nucleotides line up with TRBD1. J was trimmed by 2 bases and V by 8 bases; bases with no gene match: 9. Germline CDR1 reads MNHEY; CDR2 reads SVGAGI. The CDR3 is 14 amino acids. CDR3 DNA: TGTGCCAGCTCCTCGGGACAGCAAACCTACGAGCAGTACTTC. Amino acid sequence: CASSSGQQTYEQYF.